This is a list of T cell receptor beta chains from one sample in a study of T cell repertoires in cytomegalovirus infection. TCRdb fed the reads into MiXCR, producing one record per CDR3 protein. The repertoire holds 450,000 to 600,000 distinct CDR3 sequences, with more than 30% as singletons. These TCRs are of unknown antigen specificity. The material sequenced was cultured PBMCs, taken from culture after CMV antigen stimulation. These receptors came from a human donor in good health (CMV status not recorded). Some clones in this sample may be carry-over from other donors' samples. The CDR3 runs from the conserved cysteine through the conserved F or W. A D gene is named only where the DNA matches it firmly. Size values are once, few and many counts, or a class for expanded clones, and some rows have none.

TRBJ2-5	-	TRBV12-3/TRBV12-4	many	CASSLETRGETQYF	TGTGCCAGCAGTCTAGAGACTAGAGGAGAGACCCAGTACTTC
TRBJ2-3	TRBD2	TRBV9	-	CASSDRTSGHRTDTQYF	TGTGCCAGCAGCGACCGGACTAGCGGACACCGCACAGATACGCAGTATTTT
TRBJ2-1	TRBD2	TRBV12-5	-	CASGLVAGGYNEQFF	TGTGCTAGTGGTTTGGTAGCGGGAGGGTACAATGAGCAGTTCTTC
TRBJ2-5	-	TRBV5-1	once	CASSFKETRQETQYF	TGCGCCAGCAGCTTTAAAGAGACCCGTCAAGAGACCCAGTACTTC
TRBJ2-3	-	TRBV5-4	-	CASSLKLSPTDTQYF	TGTGCCAGCAGCTTGAAACTATCCCCAACAGATACGCAGTATTTT
TRBJ1-5	-	TRBV7-2	-	CASSLGGSGASNQPQHF	TGTGCCAGCAGCTTAGGGGGTTCAGGGGCCAGCAATCAGCCCCAGCATTTT
TRBJ2-3	-	TRBV28	-	CASSFRVGRTLSTDTQYF	TGTGCCAGCAGTTTTAGGGTGGGGAGGACTTTAAGCACAGATACGCAGTATTTT
TRBJ1-1	-	TRBV24-1	few	CATRSSRLNTEAFF	TGTGCCACCAGGAGTAGCCGCCTGAACACTGAAGCTTTCTTT
TRBJ2-3	-	TRBV19	-	CASRSEGRTDTQYF	TGTGCCAGTAGGTCCGAGGGACGCACAGATACGCAGTATTTT
TRBJ1-4	-	TRBV5-5	few	CASSLGQFEKLFF	TGTGCCAGCAGCTTGGGGCAGTTTGAAAAACTGTTTTTT
TRBJ2-1	-	TRBV10-3	-	CAVKGVEGNEQFF	TGTGCCGTAAAGGGGGTGGAGGGCAATGAGCAGTTCTTC
TRBJ2-1	-	TRBV7-9	few	CASTITSRGDNQQFF	TGTGCCAGCACCATCACTAGCCGGGGGGACAATCAGCAGTTCTTC
TRBJ2-1	TRBD2	TRBV4-3	many	CASSQRAWTSGRSEQFF	TGCGCCAGCAGCCAAAGGGCTTGGACTAGCGGGAGGAGTGAGCAGTTCTTC
TRBJ2-3	-	TRBV19	-	CASSDGGRGTDTQYF	TGTGCCAGTAGTGATGGGGGGAGAGGTACAGATACGCAGTATTTT
TRBJ2-1	-	TRBV27	-	CASSPSALQYNEQFF	TGTGCCAGCAGTCCCTCGGCCTTACAATACAATGAGCAGTTCTTC
TRBJ2-1	TRBD1	TRBV19	few	CASRPPGQGFYNEQFF	TGTGCCAGTAGGCCGCCGGGACAGGGATTCTACAATGAGCAGTTCTTC
TRBJ1-6	TRBD1	TRBV7-3	-	CASSLTGGSPLHF	TGTGCCAGCAGCTTAACAGGGGGCTCACCCCTCCACTTT
TRBJ1-5	TRBD1	TRBV7-9	few	CASSRGQGRSQPQHF	TGTGCCAGCAGCCGCGGACAGGGTAGGAGTCAGCCCCAGCATTTT
TRBJ1-1	TRBD1	TRBV27	-	CASTVTGTGTEAFF	TGTGCCAGCACCGTGACAGGGACGGGTACTGAAGCTTTCTTT
TRBJ2-5	-	TRBV5-1	-	CASSFPRTFPHGGQGETQYF	TGCGCCAGCAGCTTCCCCCGGACCTTTCCTCACGGTGGCCAGGGGGAGACCCAGTACTTC
TRBJ2-3	TRBD2	TRBV5-6	-	CASSLALAGSLDTQYF	TGTGCCAGCAGCTTGGCTCTAGCGGGATCCTTGGATACGCAGTATTTT
TRBJ2-3	TRBD2	TRBV18	-	CASSPSTSGRALDTQYF	TGTGCCAGCTCACCTTCGACTAGCGGGAGGGCCTTAGATACGCAGTATTTT
TRBJ2-1	TRBD1	TRBV7-2	-	CASSFDRGRANEQFF	TGTGCCAGCAGCTTCGACAGGGGGCGAGCCAATGAGCAGTTCTTC